This T cell receptor (beta chain) was obtained from a study of regulatory T cells in long-lasting Graves disease. Library construction for TCR beta used iRepertoire HTBI primers and Arm-PCR of CDR3 regions. One entry per CDR3 protein, called by TCRdb with MiXCR from the multiplex PCR reads. The table records roughly 420,000 distinct CDR3 sequences, roughly 15% of them present only once. The time point: newly diagnosed GD, antithyroid drugs for less than 3 months. PBMCs were the source of the RNA used for TCR sequencing. In germline, CDR1 is LGHDT, CDR2 YNNKEL (reference sequence). The CDR3 sequence is 14 residues long. Trimming left V 3 bases short and J 3 bases short, with 8 bases between. This clonotype was seen many times. The sample also formed part of further work on T cells in Graves' hyperthyroidism and ophthalmopathy.

The sample in question was peripheral blood mononuclear cells (PBMCs), obtained at new diagnosis, from a patient treated with antithyroid drugs. The sequence was collected from a woman in her 50s with Graves disease. This sequence joins TRBV3-1 and TRBJ2-2; D uncertain. DNA for the CDR3: TGTGCCAGCAGCCATCACCATGACACCGGGGAGCTGTTTTTT. Protein sequence: CASSHHHDTGELFF.